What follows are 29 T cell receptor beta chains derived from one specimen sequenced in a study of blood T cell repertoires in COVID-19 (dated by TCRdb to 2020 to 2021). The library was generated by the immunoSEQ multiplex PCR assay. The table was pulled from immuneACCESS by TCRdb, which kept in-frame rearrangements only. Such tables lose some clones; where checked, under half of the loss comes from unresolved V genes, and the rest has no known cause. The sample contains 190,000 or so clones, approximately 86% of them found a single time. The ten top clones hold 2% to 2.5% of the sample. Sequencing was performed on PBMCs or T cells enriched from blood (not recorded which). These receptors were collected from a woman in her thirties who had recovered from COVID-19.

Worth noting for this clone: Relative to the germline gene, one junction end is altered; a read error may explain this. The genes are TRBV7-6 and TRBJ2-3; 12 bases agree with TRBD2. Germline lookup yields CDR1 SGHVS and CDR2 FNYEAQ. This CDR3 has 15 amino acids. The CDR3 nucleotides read TGTGCCAGCAGCCTAGCGGGAGGGCCTGGAGATACGCAGTATTTT. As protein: CASSLAGGPGDTQYF.

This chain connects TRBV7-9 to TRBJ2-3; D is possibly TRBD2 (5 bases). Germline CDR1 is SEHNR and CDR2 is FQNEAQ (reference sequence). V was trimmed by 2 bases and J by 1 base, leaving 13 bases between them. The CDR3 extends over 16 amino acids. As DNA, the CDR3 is TGTGCCAGCAGCTTAAATAGTCGAGCGGGCACAGATACGCAGTATTTT. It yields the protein CASSLNSRAGTDTQYF.

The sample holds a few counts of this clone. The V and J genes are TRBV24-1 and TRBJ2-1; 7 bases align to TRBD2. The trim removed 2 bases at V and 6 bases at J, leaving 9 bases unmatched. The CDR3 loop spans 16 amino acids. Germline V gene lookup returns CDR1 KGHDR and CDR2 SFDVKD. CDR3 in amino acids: CATSDSRGGSRNEQFF. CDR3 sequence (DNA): TGTGCCACCAGTGATTCGCGGGGAGGGTCACGCAATGAGCAGTTCTTC.

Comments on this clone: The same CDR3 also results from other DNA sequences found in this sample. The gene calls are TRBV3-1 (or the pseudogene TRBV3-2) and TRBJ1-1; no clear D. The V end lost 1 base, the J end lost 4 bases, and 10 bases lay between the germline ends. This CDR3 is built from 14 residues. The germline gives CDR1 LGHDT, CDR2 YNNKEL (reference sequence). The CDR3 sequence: CASSQGAGSTEAFF. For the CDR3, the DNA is TGTGCCAGCAGCCAAGGTGCAGGTTCCACTGAAGCTTTCTTT.

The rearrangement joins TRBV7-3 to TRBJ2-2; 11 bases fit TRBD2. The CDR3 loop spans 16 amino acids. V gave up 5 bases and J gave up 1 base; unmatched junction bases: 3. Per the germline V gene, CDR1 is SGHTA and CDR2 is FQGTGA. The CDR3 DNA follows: TGTGCCAGCAGCCTGACTAGCGGGATGAACACCGGGGAGCTGTTTTTT. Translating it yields CASSLTSGMNTGELFF. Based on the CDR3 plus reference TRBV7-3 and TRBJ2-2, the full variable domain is GAGVSQTPSNKVTEKGKYVELRCDPISGHTALYWYRQSLGQGPEFLIYFQGTGAADDSGLPNDRFFAVRPEGSVSTLKIQRTERGDSAVYLCASSLTSGMNTGELFFGEGSRLTVL.

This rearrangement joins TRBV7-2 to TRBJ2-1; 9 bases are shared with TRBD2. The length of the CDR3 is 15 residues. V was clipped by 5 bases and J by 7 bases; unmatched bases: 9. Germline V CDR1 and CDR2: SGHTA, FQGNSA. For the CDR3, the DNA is TGTGCCAGCAGCCCGGGACTAGCAATTGGGAATGAGCAGTTCTTC. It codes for CASSPGLAIGNEQFF.

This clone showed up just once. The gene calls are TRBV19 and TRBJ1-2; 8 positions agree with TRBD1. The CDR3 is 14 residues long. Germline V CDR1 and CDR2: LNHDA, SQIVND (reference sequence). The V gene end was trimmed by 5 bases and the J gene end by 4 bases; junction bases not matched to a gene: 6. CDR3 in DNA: TGTGCCAGTAGTGTGACAGGGGACGGCTATGGCTACACCTTC. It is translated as CASSVTGDGYGYTF.

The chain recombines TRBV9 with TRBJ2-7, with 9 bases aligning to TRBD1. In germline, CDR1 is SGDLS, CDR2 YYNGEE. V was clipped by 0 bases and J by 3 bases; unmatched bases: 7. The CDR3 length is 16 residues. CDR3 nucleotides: TGTGCCAGCAGCGTAGCTACAGGGGGCGGGTTCTACGAGCAGTACTTC. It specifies CASSVATGGGFYEQYF.

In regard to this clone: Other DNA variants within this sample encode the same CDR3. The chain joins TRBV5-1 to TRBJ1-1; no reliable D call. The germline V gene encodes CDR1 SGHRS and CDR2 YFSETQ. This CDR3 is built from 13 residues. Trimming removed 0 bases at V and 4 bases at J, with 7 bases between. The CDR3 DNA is TGCGCCAGCAGCTTGGATCGCGGCACTGAAGCTTTCTTT. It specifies CASSLDRGTEAFF. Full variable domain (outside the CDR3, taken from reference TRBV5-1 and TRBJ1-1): KAGVTQTPRYLIKTRGQQVTLSCSPISGHRSVSWYQQTPGQGLQFLFEYFSETQRNKGNFPGRFSGRQFSNSRSEMNVSTLELGDSALYLCASSLDRGTEAFFGQGTRLTVV.

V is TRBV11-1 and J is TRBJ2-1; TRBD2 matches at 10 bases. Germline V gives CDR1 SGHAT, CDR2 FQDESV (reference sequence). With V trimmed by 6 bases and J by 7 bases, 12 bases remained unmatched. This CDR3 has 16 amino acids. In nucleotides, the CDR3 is TGTGCCAGCAGTGTTTTCCTAGCGGGAGCTTCGAATGAGCAGTTCTTC. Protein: CASSVFLAGASNEQFF. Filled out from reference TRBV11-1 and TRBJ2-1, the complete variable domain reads EAEVAQSPRYKITEKSQAVAFWCDPISGHATLYWYRQILGQGPELLVQFQDESVVDDSQLPKDRFSAERLKGVDSTLKIQPAELGDSAMYLCASSVFLAGASNEQFFGPGTRLTVL.

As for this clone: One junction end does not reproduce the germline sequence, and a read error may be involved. The DNA for the CDR3 is TGTGCCAGCATTGAAGACAGGGGTTCAATTCGGGGTCAGCCCCAGCATTTT. Translated, it gives CASIEDRGSIRGQPQHF. The gene calls are TRBV2 and TRBJ1-5, with 8 bases identical to TRBD1. This CDR3 is built from 17 residues. Germline values: CDR1 SNHLY, CDR2 FYNNEI.

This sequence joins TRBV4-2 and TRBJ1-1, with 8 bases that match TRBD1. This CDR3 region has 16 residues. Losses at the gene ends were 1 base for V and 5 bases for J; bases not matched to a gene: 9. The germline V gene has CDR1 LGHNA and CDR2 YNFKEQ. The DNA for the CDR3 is TGTGCCAGCAGCCAAGCTTACAGGGGGGGCAAGACTGAAGCTTTCTTT. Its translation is CASSQAYRGGKTEAFF.

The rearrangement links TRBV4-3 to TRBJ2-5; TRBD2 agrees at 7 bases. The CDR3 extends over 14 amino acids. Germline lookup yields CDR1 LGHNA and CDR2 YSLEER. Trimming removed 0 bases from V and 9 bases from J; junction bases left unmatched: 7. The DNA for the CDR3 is TGCGCCAGCAGCCAAGAACTAGATGGGGGGGCCCAGTACTTC. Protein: CASSQELDGGAQYF.

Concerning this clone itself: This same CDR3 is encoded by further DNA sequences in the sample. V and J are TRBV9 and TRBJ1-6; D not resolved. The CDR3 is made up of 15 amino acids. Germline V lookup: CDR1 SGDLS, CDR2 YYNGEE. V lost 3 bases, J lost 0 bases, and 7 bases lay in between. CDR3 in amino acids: CASSAGSSYNSPLHF. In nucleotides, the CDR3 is TGTGCCAGCAGCGCGGGTTCCTCCTATAATTCACCCCTCCACTTT. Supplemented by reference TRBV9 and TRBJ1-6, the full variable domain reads DSGVTQTPKHLITATGQRVTLRCSPRSGDLSVYWYQQSLDQGLQFLIQYYNGEERAKGNILERFSAQQFPDLHSELNLSSLELGDSALYFCASSAGSSYNSPLHFGNGTRLTVT.

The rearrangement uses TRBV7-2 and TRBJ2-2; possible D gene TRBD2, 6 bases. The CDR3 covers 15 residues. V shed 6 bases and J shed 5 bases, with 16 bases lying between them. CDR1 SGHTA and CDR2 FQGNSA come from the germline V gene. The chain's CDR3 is CASRKGGGETGELFF. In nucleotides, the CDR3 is TGTGCCAGCAGGAAGGGAGGCGGGGAGACCGGGGAGCTGTTTTTT.

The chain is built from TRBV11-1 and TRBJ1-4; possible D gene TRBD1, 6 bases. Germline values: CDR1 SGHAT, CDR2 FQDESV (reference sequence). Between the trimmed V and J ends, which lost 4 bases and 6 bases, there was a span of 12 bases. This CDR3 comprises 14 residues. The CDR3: CASSSYEGDEKLFF. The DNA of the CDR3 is TGTGCCAGCAGCTCGTACGAGGGGGATGAAAAACTGTTTTTT.

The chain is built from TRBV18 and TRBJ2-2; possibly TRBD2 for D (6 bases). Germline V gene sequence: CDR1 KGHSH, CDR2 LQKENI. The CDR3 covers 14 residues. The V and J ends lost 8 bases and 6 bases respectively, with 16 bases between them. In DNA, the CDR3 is TGTGCCAGCGGGACTTCAAGGGAGGCCGGGGAGCTGTTTTTT. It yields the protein CASGTSREAGELFF.

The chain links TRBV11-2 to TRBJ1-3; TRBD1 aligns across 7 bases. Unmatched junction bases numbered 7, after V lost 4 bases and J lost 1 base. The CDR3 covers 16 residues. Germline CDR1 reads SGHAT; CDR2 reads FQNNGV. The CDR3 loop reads CASSSGTAFSGNTIYF. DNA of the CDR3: TGTGCCAGCAGCTCCGGGACAGCATTTTCTGGAAACACCATATATTTT. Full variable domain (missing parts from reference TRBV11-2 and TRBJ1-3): EAGVAQSPRYKIIEKRQSVAFWCNPISGHATLYWYQQILGQGPKLLIQFQNNGVVDDSQLPKDRFSAERLKGVDSTLKIQPAKLEDSAVYLCASSSGTAFSGNTIYFGEGSWLTVV.

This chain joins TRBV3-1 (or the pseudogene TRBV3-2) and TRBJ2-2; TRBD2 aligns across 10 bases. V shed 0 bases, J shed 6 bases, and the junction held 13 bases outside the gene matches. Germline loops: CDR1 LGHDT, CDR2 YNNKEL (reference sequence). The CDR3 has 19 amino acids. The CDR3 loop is CASSQDRWASGSRAGELFF. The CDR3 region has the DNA TGTGCCAGCAGCCAAGATCGCTGGGCTAGCGGGAGTCGAGCCGGGGAGCTGTTTTTT.

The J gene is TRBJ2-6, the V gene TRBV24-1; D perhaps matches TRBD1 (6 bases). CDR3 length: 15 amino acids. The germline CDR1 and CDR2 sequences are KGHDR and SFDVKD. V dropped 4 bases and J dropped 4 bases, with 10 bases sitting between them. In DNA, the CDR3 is TGTGCCACCAGTGACAGGGGAGCCGGGGCCAACGTCCTGACTTTC. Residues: CATSDRGAGANVLTF.

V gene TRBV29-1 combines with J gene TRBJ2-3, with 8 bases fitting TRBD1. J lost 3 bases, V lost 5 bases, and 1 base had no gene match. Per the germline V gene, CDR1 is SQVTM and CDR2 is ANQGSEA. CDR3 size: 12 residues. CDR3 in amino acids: CSVRTGTDTQYF. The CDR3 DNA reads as TGCAGCGTTAGGACAGGGACAGATACGCAGTATTTT.

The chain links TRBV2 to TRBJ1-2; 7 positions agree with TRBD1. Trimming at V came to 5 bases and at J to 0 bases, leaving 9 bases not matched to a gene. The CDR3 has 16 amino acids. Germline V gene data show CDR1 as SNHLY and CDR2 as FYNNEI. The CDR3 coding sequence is TGTGCCAGCAGTCTTGAACAGGGGCCCACTAACTATGGCTACACCTTC. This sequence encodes CASSLEQGPTNYGYTF.

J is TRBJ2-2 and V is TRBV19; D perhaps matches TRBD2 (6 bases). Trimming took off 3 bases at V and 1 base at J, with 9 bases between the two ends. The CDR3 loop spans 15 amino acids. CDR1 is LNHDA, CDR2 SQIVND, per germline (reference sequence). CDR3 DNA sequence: TGTGCCAGTAGTATCGAAGCGGGGAACACCGGGGAGCTGTTTTTT. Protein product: CASSIEAGNTGELFF.

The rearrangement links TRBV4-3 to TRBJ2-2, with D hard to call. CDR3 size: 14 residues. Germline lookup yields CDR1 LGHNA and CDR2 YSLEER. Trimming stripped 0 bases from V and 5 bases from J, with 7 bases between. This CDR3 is CASSQDPVTGELFF. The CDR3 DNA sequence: TGCGCCAGCAGCCAAGATCCTGTGACCGGGGAGCTGTTTTTT.

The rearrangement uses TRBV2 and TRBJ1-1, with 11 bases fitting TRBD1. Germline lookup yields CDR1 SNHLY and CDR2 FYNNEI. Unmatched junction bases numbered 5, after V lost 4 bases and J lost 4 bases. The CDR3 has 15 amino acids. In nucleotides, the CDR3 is TGTGCCAGCAGTGCAGAAGGACAGGGGGCCACTGAAGCTTTCTTT. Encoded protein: CASSAEGQGATEAFF.

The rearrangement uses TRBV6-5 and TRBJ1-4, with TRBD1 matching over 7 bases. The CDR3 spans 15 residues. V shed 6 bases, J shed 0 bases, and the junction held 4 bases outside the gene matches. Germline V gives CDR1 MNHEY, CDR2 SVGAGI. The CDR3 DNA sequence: TGTGCCAGCAGGAACGGACAGGCAACTAATGAAAAACTGTTTTTT. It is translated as CASRNGQATNEKLFF.

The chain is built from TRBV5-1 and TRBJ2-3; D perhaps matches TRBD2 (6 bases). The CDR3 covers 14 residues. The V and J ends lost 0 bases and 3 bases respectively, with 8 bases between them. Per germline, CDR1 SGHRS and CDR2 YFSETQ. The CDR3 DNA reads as TGCGCCAGCAGCTTGGCCCGGGGGACAGATACGCAGTATTTT. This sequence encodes CASSLARGTDTQYF.

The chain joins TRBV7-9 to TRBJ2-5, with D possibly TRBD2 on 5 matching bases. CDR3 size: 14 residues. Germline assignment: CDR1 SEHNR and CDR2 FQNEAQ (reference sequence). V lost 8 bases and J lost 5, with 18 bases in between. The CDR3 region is CASVSGVVKETQYF. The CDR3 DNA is TGTGCCAGCGTCAGCGGAGTTGTGAAGGAGACCCAGTACTTC.

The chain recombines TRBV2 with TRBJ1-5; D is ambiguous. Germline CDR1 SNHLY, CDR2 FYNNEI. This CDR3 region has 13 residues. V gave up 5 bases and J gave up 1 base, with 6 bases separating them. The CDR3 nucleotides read TGTGCCAGCAGTACTAGAAGCAATCAGCCCCAGCATTTT. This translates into CASSTRSNQPQHF.